This entry describes one T cell receptor (beta chain). Its antigen is unknown. These data belong to a study of siplizumab effects on memory and regulatory T cells. Study-wide findings and caveats: The majority of clones, roughly 75-96% of proliferating CD4+ or CD8+ clones, lacked an assignable naive or memory phenotype. Controls had more than 25% Treg-derived mappable alloreactive CD4+ clones on average, versus approximately 69% with siplizumab. It seemed that naive T cells were more diverse than memory cells and were major contributors to the alloresponse.

V was cut by 0 bases and J by 2 bases, with 8 bases left in between. The CDR3 runs 14 residues. Germline V gene sequence: CDR1 SGHNT, CDR2 YYREEE (reference sequence). Profiled with immunoSEQ multiplex PCR; TCRdb holds only in-frame clones, not every one. The sample gives about 91,000 clones, approximately 97% of which show up once; 0.025% to 0.035% is in the top ten. The sequence was obtained from a human donor in good health. This chain links TRBV5-4 with TRBJ2-5; weak D call: TRBD1 (6 bases). The sequenced sample was naive CD4+ T cells sorted from blood. CDR3 nucleotide sequence: TGTGCCAGCAGCTTGGGGGGGACACAAGAGACCCAGTACTTC. Translation: CASSLGGTQETQYF.